The rows below give T cell receptor beta chains drawn from one sample of a study of long-term antiretroviral therapy in people with HIV. TCRdb's copy holds only in-frame clones and misses some; the assay was immunoSEQ multiplex PCR. This table holds about 30,000 clones, 70% to 90% found once. This material consisted of unsorted PBMCs, taken roughly 2.9 years before starting antiretroviral therapy. These receptor sequences come from a woman younger than 45 with HIV. Both conserved end residues are trimmed from each CDR3. Fields, in order: J gene, V gene, CDR3 protein.

TRBJ1-4	TRBV15	ATSRERGTNEKLF
TRBJ1-1	TRBV6-5	ASSWDPGRTEAF
TRBJ2-7	TRBV6-5	ASSRPGQGSYEQY
TRBJ1-6	TRBV2	ASSSDREGPNSPLH
TRBJ1-4	TRBV5-1	ASSPGQGREKLF
TRBJ1-5	TRBV5-1	ASSFGGTDQPQH
TRBJ2-6	TRBV5-1	ASSLGTGTGVSGANVLT
TRBJ1-1	TRBV29-1	SVPVGDRGPNTEAF
TRBJ1-4	TRBV7-9	ASSPRGVENEKLF
TRBJ1-2	TRBV9	ASSVEDPYGYT
TRBJ1-2	TRBV6-5	ASSRTPNYGYT
TRBJ2-3	TRBV5-8	ASSPGLAGADTQY
TRBJ2-3	TRBV19	ASSPANLNTQY
TRBJ2-7	TRBV5-1	ASSDRTGTIYEQY
TRBJ2-5	TRBV27	ASSDFETQY
TRBJ2-6	TRBV5-1	ASSPRTGGSSGANVLT
TRBJ2-7	TRBV27	ASSLSARGAYEQY
TRBJ2-2	TRBV6-1	ASSWDRANTGELF
TRBJ2-1	TRBV7-6	ASSLGEGPAYNEQF
TRBJ2-2	TRBV7-9	ASSLIYAGRNTGELF
TRBJ1-1	TRBV9	ASSTGTGATEAF
TRBJ2-7	TRBV11-2	ASSLGQGVDEQY
TRBJ2-7	TRBV27	ASSFGQGGEQY
TRBJ2-2	TRBV9	ASSTRGADTGELF
TRBJ1-1	TRBV5-1	ASSTALTGNTEAF
TRBJ2-1	TRBV7-8	ASSGRTLYNEQF
TRBJ2-5	TRBV6-1	ASSEAGQSLVGETQY
TRBJ1-1	TRBV12-5	ASGLSSGPGVTEAF
TRBJ1-1	TRBV25-1	ASSSYGTGGSAF
TRBJ2-5	TRBV30	AWNPGGLQETQY
TRBJ1-2	TRBV14	ASSQAVRVRGYT
TRBJ1-4	TRBV11-2	ASSLAGAGTNEKLF
TRBJ2-1	TRBV30	AWSTGTGLNEQF
TRBJ1-1	TRBV19	ASSIGASTEAF
TRBJ2-1	TRBV25-1	ASSEYRENEQF
TRBJ1-1	TRBV29-1	SASGRLNTEAF
TRBJ2-4	TRBV18	ASSLPDGNIQY
TRBJ2-7	TRBV29-1	SVVLLTTYEQY
TRBJ2-5	TRBV5-6	ASSLGRTVQETQY
TRBJ1-5	TRBV28	ASSYHLATRADQPQH
TRBJ1-1	TRBV28	ASRLDRNTEAF
TRBJ2-2	TRBV5-1	ASSPVGTGGTGELF
TRBJ2-3	TRBV5-6	ASSLPRMDTQY
TRBJ2-1	TRBV27	ASSLLGGYNEQF